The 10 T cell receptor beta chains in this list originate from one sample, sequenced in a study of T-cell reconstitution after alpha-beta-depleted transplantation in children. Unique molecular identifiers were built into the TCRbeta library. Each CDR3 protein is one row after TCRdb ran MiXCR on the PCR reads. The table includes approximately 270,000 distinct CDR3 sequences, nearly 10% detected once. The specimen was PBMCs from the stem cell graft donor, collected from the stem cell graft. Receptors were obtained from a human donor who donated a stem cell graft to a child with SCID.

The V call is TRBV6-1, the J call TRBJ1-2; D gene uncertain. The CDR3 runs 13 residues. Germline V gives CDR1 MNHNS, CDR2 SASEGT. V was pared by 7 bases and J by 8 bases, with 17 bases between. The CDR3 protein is CASTPGQGGGYTF. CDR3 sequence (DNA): TGTGCCAGCACCCCCGGGCAAGGAGGCGGCTACACCTTC.

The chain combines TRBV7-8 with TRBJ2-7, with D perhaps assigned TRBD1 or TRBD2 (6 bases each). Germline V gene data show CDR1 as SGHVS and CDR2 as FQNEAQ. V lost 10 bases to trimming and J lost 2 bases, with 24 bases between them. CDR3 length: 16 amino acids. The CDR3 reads CAINGLTGRPPYEQYF. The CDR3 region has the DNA TGTGCCATCAACGGCCTAACAGGGAGGCCCCCCTACGAGCAGTACTTC.

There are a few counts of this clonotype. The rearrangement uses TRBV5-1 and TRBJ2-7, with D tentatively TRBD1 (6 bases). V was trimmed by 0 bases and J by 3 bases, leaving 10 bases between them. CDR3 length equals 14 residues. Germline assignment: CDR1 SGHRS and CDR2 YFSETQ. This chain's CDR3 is CASSLDIGGYEQYF. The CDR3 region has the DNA TGCGCCAGCAGCTTGGATATAGGGGGCTACGAGCAGTACTTC.

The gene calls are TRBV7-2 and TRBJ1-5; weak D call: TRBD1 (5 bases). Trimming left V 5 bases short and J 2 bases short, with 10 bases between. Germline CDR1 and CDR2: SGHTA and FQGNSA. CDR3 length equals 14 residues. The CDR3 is CASSDKQGNQPQHF. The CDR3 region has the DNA TGTGCCAGCAGCGACAAACAGGGCAATCAGCCCCAGCATTTT.

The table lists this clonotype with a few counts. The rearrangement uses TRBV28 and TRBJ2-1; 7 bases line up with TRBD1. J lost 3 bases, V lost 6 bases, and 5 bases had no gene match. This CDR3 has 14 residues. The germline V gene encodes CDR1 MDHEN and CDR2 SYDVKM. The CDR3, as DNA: TGTGCCAGCAGGATACAGGGGAACTACAATGAGCAGTTCTTC. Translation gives CASRIQGNYNEQFF.

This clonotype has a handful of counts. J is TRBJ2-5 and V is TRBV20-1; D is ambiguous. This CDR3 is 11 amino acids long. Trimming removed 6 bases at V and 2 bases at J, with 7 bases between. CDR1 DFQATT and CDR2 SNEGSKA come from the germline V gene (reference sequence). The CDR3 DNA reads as TGCAGTGCCCCGACACAAGAGACCCAGTACTTC. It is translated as CSAPTQETQYF.

The CDR3, as DNA: TGCAGTGCGCCCGACAGGGGGAGCTCCTACGAGCAGTACTTC. Residues: CSAPDRGSSYEQYF. This chain connects TRBV20-1 to TRBJ2-7, with 9 bases fitting TRBD1. The CDR3 has 14 amino acids. Germline CDR1 reads DFQATT; CDR2 reads SNEGSKA (reference sequence). J lost 0 bases, V lost 6 bases, and 6 bases had no gene match.

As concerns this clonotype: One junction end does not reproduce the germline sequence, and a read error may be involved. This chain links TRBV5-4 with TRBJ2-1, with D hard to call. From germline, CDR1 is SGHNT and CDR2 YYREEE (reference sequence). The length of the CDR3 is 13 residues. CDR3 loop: CASHTFSHNEQFF. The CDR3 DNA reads TGTGCCAGTCATACTTTCTCCCACAATGAGCAGTTCTTC.

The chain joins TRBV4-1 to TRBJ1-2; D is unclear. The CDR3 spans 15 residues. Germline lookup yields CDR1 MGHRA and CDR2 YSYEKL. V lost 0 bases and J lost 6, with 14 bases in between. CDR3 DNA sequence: TGCGCCAGCAGCCAAGATGCGGCAAGGGCGAATGGCTACACCTTC. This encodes CASSQDAARANGYTF.

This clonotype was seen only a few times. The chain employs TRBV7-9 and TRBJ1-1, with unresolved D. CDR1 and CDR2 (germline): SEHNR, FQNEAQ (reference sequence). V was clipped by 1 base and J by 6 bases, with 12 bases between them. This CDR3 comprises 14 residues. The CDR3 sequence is CASSLVVSASEAFF. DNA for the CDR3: TGTGCCAGCAGCTTAGTTGTCTCAGCGTCTGAAGCTTTCTTT.